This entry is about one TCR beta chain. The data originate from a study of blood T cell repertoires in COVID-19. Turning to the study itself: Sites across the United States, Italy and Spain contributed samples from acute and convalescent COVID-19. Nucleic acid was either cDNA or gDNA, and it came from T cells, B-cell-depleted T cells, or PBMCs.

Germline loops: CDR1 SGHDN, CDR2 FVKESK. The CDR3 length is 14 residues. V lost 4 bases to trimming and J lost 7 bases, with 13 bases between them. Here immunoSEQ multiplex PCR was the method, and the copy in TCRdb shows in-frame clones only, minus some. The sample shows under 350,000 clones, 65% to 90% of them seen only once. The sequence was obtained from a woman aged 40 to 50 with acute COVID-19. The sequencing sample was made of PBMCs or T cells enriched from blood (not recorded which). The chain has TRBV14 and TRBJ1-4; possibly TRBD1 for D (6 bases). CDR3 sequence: CASSPTGKGEKLFF. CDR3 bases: TGTGCCAGCAGCCCCACAGGGAAGGGTGAAAAACTGTTTTTT.